This T cell receptor (beta chain) was documented in a study of blood T cell repertoires in COVID-19. Study as a whole: COVID-19 samples, acute and convalescent, were from the United States, Italy and Spain. From T cells, B-cell-depleted T cells, or PBMCs came the material, which was cDNA or gDNA.

Original processing notes: Estimated nucleated cell counts came from reference gene primer amplification. TCRdb's copy holds only in-frame clones and misses some; the assay was immunoSEQ multiplex PCR. Clonal size and the V and J genes are those of that table, whereas D and trimming came from the DNA. The sample holds tens of thousands of clones, around 85% seen once. The CDR3 runs to 13 residues. V dropped 4 bases and J dropped 4 bases, with 10 bases sitting between them. In germline, CDR1 is SEHNR, CDR2 FQNEAQ (reference sequence). The chain links TRBV7-9 to TRBJ1-2; D ambiguous. The receptor was derived from a man aged 50 to 59 with active COVID-19. The specimen was peripheral blood. DNA for the CDR3: TGTGCCAGCAGCTCCCAGGCGTTCTATGGCTACACCTTC. Its translation is CASSSQAFYGYTF.